The rows below give T cell receptor beta chains drawn from one sample of a study of cytomegalovirus exposure and HLA in healthy donors. This table comes from immunoSEQ multiplex PCR, and its TCRdb copy is limited to in-frame clones, with some not included. The data contain about 120,000 clones, about 83% of them singletons. The source material was PBMCs. These receptors all stem from a female donor in good health and CMV-seronegative. CDR3s include the opening cysteine and the closing phenylalanine or tryptophan. D genes are given only for firm matches. Rows may omit the clone size; those that give it use once, few, many or a size class.

D: TRBD1; size: -; J: TRBJ2-5; V: TRBV11-1; DNA: TGTGCCAGCAGCTCAGGAGCGGGACAGGGGCAAGAGACCCAGTACTTC; CDR3: CASSSGAGQGQETQYF
D: -; size: few; J: TRBJ1-1; V: TRBV9; DNA: TGTGCCAGCAGCCTCCCCGCAGGGGCAACTGAAGCTTTCTTT; CDR3: CASSLPAGATEAFF
D: TRBD2; size: once; J: TRBJ2-1; V: TRBV4-2; DNA: TGTGCCAGCAGCCAAGATCCCTCGACTAGCGGGGGGGCTGATGAGCAGTTCTTC; CDR3: CASSQDPSTSGGADEQFF
D: -; size: -; J: TRBJ2-1; V: TRBV4-1; DNA: TGCGCCAGCAGCCAAGGAGTCTTCAATGAGCAGTTCTTC; CDR3: CASSQGVFNEQFF
D: -; size: -; J: TRBJ1-2; V: TRBV14; DNA: TGTGCCAGCAGCCAAGAAACAGTCGTTGGCTACACCTTC; CDR3: CASSQETVVGYTF
D: -; size: -; J: TRBJ2-6; V: TRBV18; DNA: TGTGCCAGCTCACCGGGTGCCGGGGACTCTGGGGCCAACGTCCTGACTTTC; CDR3: CASSPGAGDSGANVLTF
D: TRBD1; size: -; J: TRBJ2-5; V: TRBV6-1; DNA: TGTGCCAGCAGTGACCCAGGACAGGGGGCGAAAGAGACCCAGTACTTC; CDR3: CASSDPGQGAKETQYF
D: TRBD2; size: -; J: TRBJ2-1; V: TRBV7-8; DNA: TGTGCCAGCAGCTTAAGCGGGGGGGCAAAACCATACAATGAGCAGTTCTTC; CDR3: CASSLSGGAKPYNEQFF
D: -; size: -; J: TRBJ2-2; V: TRBV25-1; DNA: TGTGCCAGCAGAGACTTCCACGGGGAGCTGTTTTTT; CDR3: CASRDFHGELFF
D: TRBD2; size: -; J: TRBJ2-3; V: TRBV9; DNA: TGTGCCAGCACCCGGACTAGCGGCACAGATACGCAGTATTTT; CDR3: CASTRTSGTDTQYF
D: -; size: -; J: TRBJ1-4; V: TRBV18; DNA: TGTGCCAGCTCGAGGAACGGGGGGCTGACGGAAAAACTGTTTTTT; CDR3: CASSRNGGLTEKLFF
D: -; size: -; J: TRBJ1-1; V: TRBV7-2; DNA: TGTGCCAGCAGCTTAGTTCTAGTCCGGGACACTGAAGCTTTCTTT; CDR3: CASSLVLVRDTEAFF
D: -; size: -; J: TRBJ1-6; V: TRBV10-1; DNA: TGCGCCAGCACCGACTCCACCGGCGGGCAGCTAAATTCACCCCTCCACTTT; CDR3: CASTDSTGGQLNSPLHF
D: -; size: -; J: TRBJ2-6; V: TRBV7-2; DNA: TGTGCCAGCAGCTTACAGTCAGGGGCCGGGGCCAACGTCCTGACTTTC; CDR3: CASSLQSGAGANVLTF
D: TRBD1; size: once; J: TRBJ1-1; V: TRBV7-9; DNA: TGTTCCAGCAGCAACGACCCAGGGGGAACTTTCTTT; CDR3: CSSSNDPGGTFF
D: TRBD2; size: once; J: TRBJ2-3; V: TRBV6-5; DNA: TGTGCCAGCAAAACGAGCGGGGGGTCTATAGATACGCAGTATTTT; CDR3: CASKTSGGSIDTQYF
D: -; size: few; J: TRBJ1-1; V: TRBV6-4; DNA: TGTGCCAGCAGTGACTCTTTTAGAGTCGTGAACACTGAAGCTTTCTTT; CDR3: CASSDSFRVVNTEAFF
D: -; size: few; J: TRBJ1-5; V: TRBV6-6; DNA: TGTGCCAGCACCACGACAGCCGAGGGCAATCAGCCCCAGCATTTT; CDR3: CASTTTAEGNQPQHF
D: -; size: few; J: TRBJ1-1; V: TRBV6-1; DNA: TGTGCCAGCAGTGAAGCGCGAGGGACTGAAGCTTTCTTT; CDR3: CASSEARGTEAFF
D: -; size: -; J: TRBJ2-3; V: TRBV5-4; DNA: TGTGCCAGCAGCTTAGCTACAGATACGCAGTATTTT; CDR3: CASSLATDTQYF
D: TRBD1; size: -; J: TRBJ1-5; V: TRBV6-1; DNA: TGTGCCAGCAGCCCCGCCGGACAGGGGAATCAGCCCCAGCATTTT; CDR3: CASSPAGQGNQPQHF
D: TRBD1; size: few; J: TRBJ1-1; V: TRBV7-9; DNA: TGTGCCAGCAGCGCCGGGACAGTGAACACTGAAGCTTTCTTT; CDR3: CASSAGTVNTEAFF
D: TRBD2; size: -; J: TRBJ2-7; V: TRBV7-8; DNA: TGTGCCAGCAGTGGGACTAGCGGGGGAGACCTCTACGAGCAGTACTTC; CDR3: CASSGTSGGDLYEQYF
D: -; size: -; J: TRBJ2-5; V: TRBV25-1; DNA: TGTGCCAGCAGTGAACTCGGGATTCAAGAGACCCAGTACTTC; CDR3: CASSELGIQETQYF
D: -; size: -; J: TRBJ1-3; V: TRBV9; DNA: TGTGCCAGCAGCGCCTTTGACAGCTTCTCTGGAAACACCATATATTTT; CDR3: CASSAFDSFSGNTIYF
D: -; size: -; J: TRBJ1-4; V: TRBV30; DNA: TGTGCCTGGAACGAGCGGCTTACTAATGAAAAACTGTTTTTT; CDR3: CAWNERLTNEKLFF
D: -; size: -; J: TRBJ1-3; V: TRBV7-2; DNA: TGTGCCAGCAGCTTAGTTGGCGCAGGATCTGGAAACACCATATATTTT; CDR3: CASSLVGAGSGNTIYF
D: -; size: -; J: TRBJ1-1; V: TRBV4-1; DNA: TGCGCCAGCAGCCAAGATCGTAGGGGGACCATGAACACTGAAGCTTTCTTT; CDR3: CASSQDRRGTMNTEAFF
D: -; size: once; J: TRBJ2-3; V: TRBV7-2; DNA: TGTGCCAGCAGCGCTCAGGGTAGCAGGGGCACAGATACGCAGTATTTT; CDR3: CASSAQGSRGTDTQYF
D: -; size: -; J: TRBJ2-3; V: TRBV11-2; DNA: TGTGCCAGCAGCTTAGTTCGGGGGGCGAGAGGCACAGATACGCAGTATTTT; CDR3: CASSLVRGARGTDTQYF
D: TRBD1; size: once; J: TRBJ2-7; V: TRBV5-4; DNA: TGTGCCAGCAGCTTGCGGGGACAGGGGTCCTACGAGCAGTACTTC; CDR3: CASSLRGQGSYEQYF
D: -; size: -; J: TRBJ2-2; V: TRBV7-8; DNA: TGTGCCAGCAGCTTCAATAGCGGGAACACCGGGGAGCTGTTTTTT; CDR3: CASSFNSGNTGELFF
D: -; size: -; J: TRBJ2-5; V: TRBV5-1; DNA: TGCGCCACCCAAACGGGGAGTTCCAAGACCCAGTACTTC; CDR3: CATQTGSSKTQYF
D: -; size: -; J: TRBJ1-2; V: TRBV27; DNA: TGTGCCAGCAGTTTATCAATCTGGGCCGGCTACACCTTC; CDR3: CASSLSIWAGYTF
D: -; size: once; J: TRBJ2-3; V: TRBV15; DNA: TGTGCCACCAGCAGAGATAGCCCGCGTAGCACAGATACGCAGTATTTT; CDR3: CATSRDSPRSTDTQYF
D: TRBD1; size: -; J: TRBJ2-2; V: TRBV19; DNA: TGTGCCAGTAGTATACCGGGACAGGGTAACACCGGGGAGCTGTTTTTT; CDR3: CASSIPGQGNTGELFF
D: TRBD2; size: -; J: TRBJ2-3; V: TRBV7-6; DNA: TGTGCCAGCAGCCCACTCGCGGGGGGCTCAGATACGCAGTATTTT; CDR3: CASSPLAGGSDTQYF
D: -; size: -; J: TRBJ1-1; V: TRBV7-9; DNA: TGTGCCAGCAGGCTGGGGGGAGGTGACACTGAAGCTTTCTTT; CDR3: CASRLGGGDTEAFF
D: TRBD1; size: -; J: TRBJ2-1; V: TRBV30; DNA: TGTGCCTGGAAAAGACAGGGAACCGGTGAGCAGTTCTTC; CDR3: CAWKRQGTGEQFF
D: -; size: once; J: TRBJ2-7; V: TRBV5-1; DNA: TGCGCCAGCAGCTTGGGGGGCCTCTCCTACGAGCAGTACTTC; CDR3: CASSLGGLSYEQYF
D: -; size: -; J: TRBJ2-7; V: TRBV6-4; DNA: TGTGCCAGCAAGGGGGGTTGTTGGGGGGGGCACTCCTACGAGCAGTACTTC; CDR3: CASKGGCWGGHSYEQYF
D: TRBD2; size: -; J: TRBJ2-1; V: TRBV5-8; DNA: TGTGCCAGCAGCGTGACCTCTCTAGCGGGCGCCTACAATGAGCAGTTCTTC; CDR3: CASSVTSLAGAYNEQFF
D: -; size: few; J: TRBJ1-1; V: TRBV6-5; DNA: TGTGCCAGCAGTTACCAGGGTGTGAACACTGAAGCTTTCTTT; CDR3: CASSYQGVNTEAFF